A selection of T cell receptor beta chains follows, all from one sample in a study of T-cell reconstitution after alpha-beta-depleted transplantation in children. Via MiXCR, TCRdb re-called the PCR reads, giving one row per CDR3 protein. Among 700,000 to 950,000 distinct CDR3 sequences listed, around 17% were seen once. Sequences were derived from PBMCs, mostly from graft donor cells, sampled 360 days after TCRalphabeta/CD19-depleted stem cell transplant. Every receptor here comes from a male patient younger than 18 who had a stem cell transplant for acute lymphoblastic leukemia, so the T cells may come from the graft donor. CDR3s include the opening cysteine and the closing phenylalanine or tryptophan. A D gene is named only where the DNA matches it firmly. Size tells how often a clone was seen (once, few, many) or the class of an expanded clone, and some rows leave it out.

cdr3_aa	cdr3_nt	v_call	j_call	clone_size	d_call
CASSLTSIGHRGTEAFF	TGCGCCAGCAGCTTGACAAGTATTGGACACCGAGGGACTGAAGCTTTCTTT	TRBV5-1	TRBJ1-1	NA	NA
CASSFRQYNSPLHF	TGTGCCAGCAGTTTTAGGCAGTATAATTCACCCCTCCACTTT	TRBV28	TRBJ1-6	NA	NA
CASRGGQLTEAFF	TGTGCCAGCAGGGGGGGACAGTTAACTGAAGCTTTCTTT	TRBV12-3/TRBV12-4	TRBJ1-1	few	TRBD1
CASSYSRGGNKNIQYF	TGTGCCAGCAGTTACTCTAGAGGGGGGAACAAAAACATTCAGTACTTC	TRBV6-5	TRBJ2-4	NA	NA
CATRDRGLRQETQYF	TGCGCCACCCGGGACAGGGGGCTAAGGCAAGAGACCCAGTACTTC	TRBV5-1	TRBJ2-5	few	TRBD1
CASSRDKHSPLHF	TGTGCCAGCAGCCGGGACAAACATTCACCCCTCCACTTT	TRBV25-1	TRBJ1-6	NA	NA
CSPYDRALGEQFF	TGTTCCCCCTATGACAGGGCTCTAGGTGAGCAGTTCTTC	TRBV24-1	TRBJ2-1	NA	TRBD1
CASSLPGWDSNQPQHF	TGTGCCAGCAGCTTACCAGGTTGGGATAGCAATCAGCCCCAGCATTTT	TRBV7-9	TRBJ1-5	few	NA
CSVQISGSNEQFF	TGCAGCGTTCAGATCTCAGGATCCAATGAGCAGTTCTTC	TRBV29-1	TRBJ2-1	few	NA
CSASGGHYKETQYF	TGCAGTGCTAGCGGAGGGCATTACAAAGAGACCCAGTACTTC	TRBV20-1	TRBJ2-5	NA	NA
CASSLAAGLLSYEQYF	TGTGCCAGCAGTTTAGCGGCAGGACTGTTATCCTACGAGCAGTACTTC	TRBV27	TRBJ2-7	NA	NA
CASSPPPWRDYSYNEQFF	TGTGCCAGCAGCCCGCCCCCATGGCGGGACTACTCCTACAATGAGCAGTTCTTC	TRBV7-7	TRBJ2-1	few	TRBD2
CASSQVTGSYNEQFF	TGCGCCAGCAGCCAAGTCACGGGGTCCTACAATGAGCAGTTCTTC	TRBV4-1	TRBJ2-1	few	NA
CASSYSFGGRDTQYF	TGTGCCAGCAGTTACTCGTTCGGGGGGAGGGATACGCAGTATTTT	TRBV6-5	TRBJ2-3	few	TRBD2
CASSYLAKNIQYF	TGTGCCAGCAGCTATCTAGCCAAAAACATTCAGTACTTC	TRBV27	TRBJ2-4	few	NA
CASSLSWGYEQYF	TGTGCCAGCAGTTTATCTTGGGGCTACGAGCAGTACTTC	TRBV27	TRBJ2-7	NA	NA
CASSMASGNDEFF	TGTGCCAGTAGTATGGCTAGCGGGAACGACGAGTTCTTC	TRBV19	TRBJ2-1	few	TRBD2
CASRNLSGITKRQFF	TGCGCCAGCAGAAATCTTAGCGGTATAACTAAACGGCAGTTCTTC	TRBV5-1	TRBJ2-1	few	NA
CASSSHDRGEYGYTF	TGTGCCAGCAGTTCACACGACAGGGGAGAGTATGGCTACACCTTC	TRBV27	TRBJ1-2	NA	TRBD1
CAISVVAGGPGETQYF	TGTGCCATCAGTGTCGTAGCGGGAGGGCCTGGAGAGACCCAGTACTTC	TRBV10-3	TRBJ2-5	NA	TRBD2
CASSYTRVEGYTF	TGTGCCAGCAGTTACACCAGGGTCGAAGGCTACACCTTC	TRBV6-2/TRBV6-3	TRBJ1-2	NA	NA
CASSTSGEHNEQFF	TGTGCCAGCAGCACTAGCGGAGAACACAATGAGCAGTTCTTC	TRBV12-3/TRBV12-4	TRBJ2-1	NA	TRBD2
CASSPSSGPTMQYF	TGTGCCAGCAGCCCTTCTAGCGGGCCTACGATGCAGTACTTC	TRBV7-8	TRBJ2-7	few	TRBD2
CASSLGDRTYEQYF	TGCGCCAGCAGCTTGGGGGACCGGACCTACGAGCAGTACTTC	TRBV5-1	TRBJ2-7	NA	NA
CASRYPGTYEQYF	TGTGCCAGCAGGTACCCCGGGACATACGAGCAGTACTTC	TRBV12-3/TRBV12-4	TRBJ2-7	NA	NA
CASSEEKITSYEQYF	TGTGCCAGCAGTGAGGAGAAAATCACCTCCTACGAGCAGTACTTC	TRBV2	TRBJ2-7	NA	NA
CASRKGLAGVREQFF	TGTGCCAGCAGGAAGGGACTAGCGGGAGTTCGTGAGCAGTTCTTC	TRBV27	TRBJ2-1	few	TRBD2
CASSFSATSGRAYNEQFF	TGTGCCAGCAGCTTTTCTGCGACTAGCGGGAGGGCCTACAATGAGCAGTTCTTC	TRBV11-1	TRBJ2-1	many	TRBD2
CASSKGTGSYEQYF	TGTGCCAGCAGTAAAGGGACAGGTTCCTACGAGCAGTACTTC	TRBV27	TRBJ2-7	few	TRBD1
CASSLGVGLYQETQYF	TGTGCCAGCAGCTTAGGTGTCGGACTGTACCAAGAGACCCAGTACTTC	TRBV7-9	TRBJ2-5	few	NA
CASSEFQRDTQYF	TGTGCCAGCAGTGAATTCCAACGAGATACGCAGTATTTT	TRBV2	TRBJ2-3	few	NA
CASSFKGALSNEKLFF	TGTGCCAGCAGCTTCAAGGGGGCGCTTTCAAATGAAAAACTGTTTTTT	TRBV7-9	TRBJ1-4	few	TRBD1
CAISADNEQFF	TGTGCCATCAGTGCCGACAATGAGCAGTTCTTC	TRBV10-3	TRBJ2-1	many	NA
CASSLTGLRGYEQYF	TGTGCCAGCAGCTTAACGGGACTCCGAGGCTACGAGCAGTACTTC	TRBV7-3	TRBJ2-7	NA	NA
CASNNRGPNYEQYF	TGTGCCAGCAACAACAGGGGTCCTAACTACGAGCAGTACTTC	TRBV7-9	TRBJ2-7	many	TRBD1
CASSQDPAGSTDTQYF	TGCGCCAGCAGCCAAGATCCCGCAGGGTCTACAGATACGCAGTATTTT	TRBV4-1	TRBJ2-3	NA	NA
CASSTGLVLGETQYF	TGCGCCAGCAGCACCGGACTAGTTTTGGGGGAGACCCAGTACTTC	TRBV5-1	TRBJ2-5	few	TRBD2
CATSDLGSPGGETQYF	TGTGCCACCAGTGATTTGGGGTCCCCGGGAGGAGAGACCCAGTACTTC	TRBV24-1	TRBJ2-5	few	TRBD2
CASSLGQVRGRQETQYF	TGTGCCAGCAGCTTAGGGCAGGTCAGGGGGCGCCAAGAGACCCAGTACTTC	TRBV7-7	TRBJ2-5	few	TRBD1
CASSLYTVSGENTEAFF	TGTGCCAGCAGTTTATATACCGTTTCAGGGGAGAACACTGAAGCTTTCTTT	TRBV27	TRBJ1-1	few	NA
CSARTSGRSPTDTQYF	TGCAGTGCTAGAACTAGCGGGAGGTCCCCCACAGATACGCAGTATTTT	TRBV20-1	TRBJ2-3	NA	TRBD2